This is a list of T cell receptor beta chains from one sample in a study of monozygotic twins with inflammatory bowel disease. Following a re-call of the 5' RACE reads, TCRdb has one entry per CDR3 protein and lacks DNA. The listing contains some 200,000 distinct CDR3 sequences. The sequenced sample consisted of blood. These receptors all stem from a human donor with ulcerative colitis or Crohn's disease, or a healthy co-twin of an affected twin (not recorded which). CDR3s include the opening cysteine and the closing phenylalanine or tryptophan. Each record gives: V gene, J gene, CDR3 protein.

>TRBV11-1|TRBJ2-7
CASSKDLYEQYF
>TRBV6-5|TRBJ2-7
CASSYSSGSAVTYEQYF
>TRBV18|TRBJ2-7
CASSPAPYEQYF
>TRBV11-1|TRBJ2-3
CASSFQRTRGGGNTDTQYF
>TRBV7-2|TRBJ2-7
CASSLDSGSGYEQYF
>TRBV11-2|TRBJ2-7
CASSLVVTGGGFSYEQYF
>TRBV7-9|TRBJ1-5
CASSFGLNQPQHF
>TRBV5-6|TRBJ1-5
CASSSTSGRQPQHF
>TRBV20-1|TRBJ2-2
CSARRQGNTGELFF
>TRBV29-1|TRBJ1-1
CSAVRENTEAFF
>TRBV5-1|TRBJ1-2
CASGPGTTNNYGYTF
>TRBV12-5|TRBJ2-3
CASGLDRGGDTQYF
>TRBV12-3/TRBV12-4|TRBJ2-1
CASSLGDRGNNEQFF
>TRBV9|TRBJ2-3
CASGLQADTQYF
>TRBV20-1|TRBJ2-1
CSAAPGQGSNNEQFF
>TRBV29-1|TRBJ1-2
CSVVKGANYGYTF
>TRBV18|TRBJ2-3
CASSPPSTDTQYF
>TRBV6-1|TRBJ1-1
CASSPGGTEAFF
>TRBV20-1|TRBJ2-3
CSARDGAGIIDTQYF
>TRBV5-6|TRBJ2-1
CASSLSGGPFYNEQFF
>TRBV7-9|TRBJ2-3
CASSPRGRRTDTQYF
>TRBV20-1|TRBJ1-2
CSARSAGGSGYTF
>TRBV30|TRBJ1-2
CAWSLRGEGYTF
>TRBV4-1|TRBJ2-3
CASSQTLPSADTQYF
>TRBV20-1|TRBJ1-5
CSARSETGLYQPQHF
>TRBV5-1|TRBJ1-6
CASSLGGGNSPLHF
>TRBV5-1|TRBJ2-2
CASSLGVRELFF
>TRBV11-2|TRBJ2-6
CASSLGRARSGRFGANVLTF
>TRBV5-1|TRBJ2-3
CASSLALQGSTDTQYF
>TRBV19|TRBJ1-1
CASSPTGGVHTEAFF
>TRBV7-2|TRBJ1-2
CASSLRIIEGYTF
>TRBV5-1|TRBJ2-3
CASSLSSGQTDTQYF
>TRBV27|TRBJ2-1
CASSPDRDYNEQFF
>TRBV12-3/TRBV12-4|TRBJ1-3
CASRGSGNTIYF
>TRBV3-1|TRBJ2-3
CASSQRGPSTDTQYF
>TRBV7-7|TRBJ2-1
CASSLAGGEQFF
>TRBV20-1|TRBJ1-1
CSAGTARNTEAFF
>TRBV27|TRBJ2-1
CASSFRLLETGEHNEQFF
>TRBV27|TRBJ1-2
CASRESGGYTF
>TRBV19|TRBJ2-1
CASQGRGNEQFF
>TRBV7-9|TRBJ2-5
CASSSTLRGYGETQYF
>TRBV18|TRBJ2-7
CASSPEGVPYEQYF
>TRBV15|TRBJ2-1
CATSFSGGAYNEQFF
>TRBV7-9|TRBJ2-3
CASSPRVFTDTQYF
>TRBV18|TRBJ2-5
CASSPLETQYF
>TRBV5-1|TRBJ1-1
CASSPAPGQGSGKAFF
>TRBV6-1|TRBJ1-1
CASSGTGVMNTEAFF
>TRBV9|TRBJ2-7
CASSSRLSSYEQYF
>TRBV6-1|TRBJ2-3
CASTRQGTDTQYF
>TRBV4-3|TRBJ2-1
CASSQGSEQFF
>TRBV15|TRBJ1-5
CATSRRTGAKEPQHF
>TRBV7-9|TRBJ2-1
CASSWETGWQFF
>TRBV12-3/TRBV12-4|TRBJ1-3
CASSFSEGNYGGNTIYF